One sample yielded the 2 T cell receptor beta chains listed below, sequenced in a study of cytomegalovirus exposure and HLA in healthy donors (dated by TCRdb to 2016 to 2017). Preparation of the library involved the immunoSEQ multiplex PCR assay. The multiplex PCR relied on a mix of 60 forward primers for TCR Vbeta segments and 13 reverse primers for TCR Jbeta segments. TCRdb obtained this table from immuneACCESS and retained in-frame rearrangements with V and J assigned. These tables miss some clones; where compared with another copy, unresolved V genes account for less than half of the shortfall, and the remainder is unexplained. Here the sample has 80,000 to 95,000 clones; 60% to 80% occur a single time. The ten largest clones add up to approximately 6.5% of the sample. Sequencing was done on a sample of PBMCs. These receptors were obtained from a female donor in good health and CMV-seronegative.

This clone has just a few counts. The CDR3 spells CASSPWGGSGEQYF. Written as DNA, the CDR3 is TGTGCCAGCAGCCCTTGGGGGGGATCAGGCGAGCAGTACTTC. J is TRBJ2-7 and V is TRBV28; 7 positions match TRBD2. Germline CDR1 and CDR2: MDHEN and SYDVKM. V lost 6 bases to trimming and J lost 6 bases; unmatched junction nucleotides: 11. The CDR3 has 14 amino acids.

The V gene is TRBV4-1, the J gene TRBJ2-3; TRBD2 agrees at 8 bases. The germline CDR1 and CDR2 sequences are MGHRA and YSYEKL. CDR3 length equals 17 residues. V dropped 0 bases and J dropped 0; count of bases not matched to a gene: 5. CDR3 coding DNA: TGCGCCAGCAGCCAAGATCGGGGGGGCCCTAGCACAGATACGCAGTATTTT. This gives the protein CASSQDRGGPSTDTQYF.